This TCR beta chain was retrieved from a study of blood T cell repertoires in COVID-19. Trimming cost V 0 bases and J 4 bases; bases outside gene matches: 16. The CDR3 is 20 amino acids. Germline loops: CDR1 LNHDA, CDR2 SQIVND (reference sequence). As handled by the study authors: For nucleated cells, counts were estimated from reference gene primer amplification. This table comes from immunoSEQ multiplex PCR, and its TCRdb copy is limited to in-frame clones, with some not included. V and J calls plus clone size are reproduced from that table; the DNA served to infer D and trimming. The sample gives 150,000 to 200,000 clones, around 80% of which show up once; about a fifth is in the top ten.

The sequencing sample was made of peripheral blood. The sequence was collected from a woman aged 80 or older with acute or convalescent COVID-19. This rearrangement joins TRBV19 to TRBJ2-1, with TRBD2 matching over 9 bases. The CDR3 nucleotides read TGTGCCAGTAGTATAGAACTTGCGGCTAGCGGGATGCTAACTTACAATGAGCAGTTCTTC. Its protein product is CASSIELAASGMLTYNEQFF.